This is a list of T cell receptor beta chains from one sample in a study of blood T cell repertoires in COVID-19. Method: immunoSEQ multiplex PCR; TCRdb's copy keeps in-frame clones and lacks some. Of some 390,000 clones detected, about nine tenths appear once; the ten largest clones hold about 1.6%. The sample consisted of peripheral blood. The source is a woman aged 40 to 49 with COVID-19, enrolled during active disease. CDR3s include the opening cysteine and the closing phenylalanine or tryptophan. D genes are given only for firm matches. Size values are once, few and many counts, or a class for expanded clones, and some rows have none.

clone_size	d_call	v_call	j_call	cdr3_nt	cdr3_aa
NA	NA	TRBV15	TRBJ1-1	TGTGCCACCAGCAGAGGGAGGGGCTCCGTCGTGAACACTGAAGCTTTCTTT	CATSRGRGSVVNTEAFF
once	TRBD2	TRBV29-1	TRBJ2-5	TGCAGCGCCCCTGGCAGGGGGGCGGGAGGGCGAGAGACCCAGTACTTC	CSAPGRGAGGRETQYF
NA	NA	TRBV7-3	TRBJ2-6	TGTGCCAGCAGCGCCGGAGGGGCGGGGGCCAACGTCCTGACTTTC	CASSAGGAGANVLTF
few	NA	TRBV2	TRBJ1-1	TGTGCCAGCAGTCAACAGGGTGTCGCCACTGAAGCTTTCTTT	CASSQQGVATEAFF
NA	TRBD1	TRBV9	TRBJ1-2	TGTGCCAGCAGCGCCGGCGACAGGGGACATGGCTACACCTTC	CASSAGDRGHGYTF
once	NA	TRBV19	TRBJ1-4	TGTGCCAGTAGCAGGGGAAATGAAAAACTGTTTTTT	CASSRGNEKLFF
NA	NA	TRBV18	TRBJ1-2	TGTGCCAGCTCACCACTAGACGAGGGTTGGGTCTATGGCTACACCTTC	CASSPLDEGWVYGYTF
NA	TRBD1	TRBV7-3	TRBJ1-2	TGTGCCAGCAGCTCAGGACAGGGGGCTCGGATCTATGGCTACACCTTC	CASSSGQGARIYGYTF
NA	NA	TRBV6-2/TRBV6-3	TRBJ1-2	TGTGCCAGCAGTTATCAGGGCCGCTACACCTTC	CASSYQGRYTF
NA	NA	TRBV5-4	TRBJ1-6	TGTGCCAGCAGCTTACGAGGATTCCGGAATTCACCCCTCCACTTT	CASSLRGFRNSPLHF
NA	TRBD1	TRBV19	TRBJ1-5	TGTGCCAGTCTACGCGCAGGGGGAGTCGACATATATCAGCCCCAGCATTTT	CASLRAGGVDIYQPQHF
NA	TRBD1	TRBV6-2/TRBV6-3	TRBJ1-5	TGTGCCAGCAGTGACCCCAGTCCGGGACAGGGTATTGGTCCGCCCCAGCATTTT	CASSDPSPGQGIGPPQHF
NA	TRBD1	TRBV2	TRBJ2-5	TGTGCCAGCAGAAAATACAGGGGGCTCGAGACCCAGTACTTC	CASRKYRGLETQYF
NA	NA	TRBV27	TRBJ1-6	TGTGCCAGCACCCTAGGGGGGGGGCGAGATTCACCCCTCCACTTT	CASTLGGGRDSPLHF
NA	NA	TRBV7-8	TRBJ1-5	TGTGCCAGCAGCTTAGTGGGTCAGGGAGGGCAGCCCCAGCATTTT	CASSLVGQGGQPQHF
NA	NA	TRBV7-9	TRBJ1-1	TGTGCCAGCAGCTTGAGGTCGAACACTGAAGCTTTCTTT	CASSLRSNTEAFF
NA	NA	TRBV6-5	TRBJ2-6	TGTGCCAGCAAAGCCTCAGGGGCTGGGGCCAACGTCCTGACTTTC	CASKASGAGANVLTF
NA	NA	TRBV6-6	TRBJ2-7	TGTGCCAGCAGTCCGACAGGCCTAACCTACGAGCAGTACTTC	CASSPTGLTYEQYF
NA	NA	TRBV12-3/TRBV12-4	TRBJ1-2	TGTGCCAGCAGTTTATCTGCGGACTCTGGCTACACCTTC	CASSLSADSGYTF
NA	TRBD2	TRBV28	TRBJ2-7	TGTGCCAGCAGTTTACTGGGAGGGGAGCAGTACTTC	CASSLLGGEQYF
once	NA	TRBV11-3	TRBJ1-1	TGTGCCAGCAGCCGGGGTCTGAACACTGAAGCTTTCTTT	CASSRGLNTEAFF
NA	TRBD2	TRBV2	TRBJ2-2	TGTGCCAGCAGTGAAAGGGGACTAACGAACACCGGGGAGCTGTTTTTT	CASSERGLTNTGELFF